The 6 T cell receptor beta chains below come from one sample, sequenced in a study of cytomegalovirus exposure and HLA in healthy donors. Researchers ran the PCR with 60 Vbeta and 13 Jbeta primers. TCRdb's copy holds only in-frame clones and misses some; the assay was immunoSEQ multiplex PCR. The data contain 110,000 or so clones, 74% of them singletons. The sample consisted of PBMCs. Every receptor here comes from a middle-aged woman in good health and CMV-seropositive.

For the CDR3, the DNA is TGCGCCAGCAGCAAGCAGACTAGCAGCACCTACGAGCAGTACTTC. Its protein is CASSKQTSSTYEQYF. The chain is built from TRBV4-1 and TRBJ2-7; TRBD2 aligns across 7 bases. The CDR3 is 15 residues long. The V segment lost 5 bases and the J segment 2 bases; nucleotides outside the gene matches: 9. From germline, CDR1 is MGHRA and CDR2 YSYEKL.

The chain couples TRBV6-5 to TRBJ1-4; the D is unclear. CDR3 length: 15 amino acids. Germline V gene sequence: CDR1 MNHEY, CDR2 SVGAGI. With 0 bases removed from V and 0 bases from J, the gap between germline ends came to 5 bases. The CDR3 loop reads CASSYSLATNEKLFF. DNA for the CDR3: TGTGCCAGCAGTTACTCATTAGCAACTAATGAAAAACTGTTTTTT.

The chain has TRBV7-9 and TRBJ2-3; 9 bases map to TRBD1. CDR3 length equals 16 residues. Germline CDR1 reads SEHNR; CDR2 reads FQNEAQ (reference sequence). V shed 1 base and J 5 bases; nucleotides not matched to a gene: 7. The CDR3 here is CASSLDRGQGEDTQYF. The CDR3 nucleotides are TGTGCCAGCAGCTTAGACCGGGGACAGGGTGAAGATACGCAGTATTTT.

This sequence joins TRBV7-8 and TRBJ2-5, with D possibly being TRBD2 (7 bases). Germline values: CDR1 SGHVS, CDR2 FQNEAQ. The V end was cut by 3 bases, the J end by 1 base, with 12 bases between. This CDR3 spans 15 amino acids. CDR3 region: CASSFGGGSQETQYF. DNA for the CDR3: TGTGCCAGCAGCTTCGGGGGCGGGAGCCAAGAGACCCAGTACTTC.

The chain carries TRBV6-6 and TRBJ2-3; possibly TRBD2 for D (7 bases). This CDR3 has 15 residues. Germline-derived CDR1 and CDR2 are MNHNY and SVGAGI (reference sequence). Trimming left V 6 bases short and J 6 bases short, with 19 bases between. DNA for the CDR3: TGTGCCAGCAGACCTGGGGGGGCAGGCCCGGATACGCAGTATTTT. It specifies CASRPGGAGPDTQYF.

About this clone: This same CDR3 is encoded by further DNA sequences in the sample. The chain joins TRBV7-9 to TRBJ1-2; 7 nucleotides align to TRBD1. This CDR3 region has 15 residues. Germline CDR1 SEHNR, CDR2 FQNEAQ (reference sequence). V dropped 5 bases and J dropped 0; count of bases not matched to a gene: 6. CDR3 coding DNA: TGTGCCAGCAGCACGTGGACAGGCGCTAACTATGGCTACACCTTC. Translation: CASSTWTGANYGYTF. The whole variable domain, remainder taken from reference TRBV7-9 and TRBJ1-2, is DTGVSQNPRHKITKRGQNVTFRCDPISEHNRLYWYRQTLGQGPEFLTYFQNEAQLEKSRLLSDRFSAERPKGSFSTLEIQRTEQGDSAMYLCASSTWTGANYGYTFGSGTRLTVV.